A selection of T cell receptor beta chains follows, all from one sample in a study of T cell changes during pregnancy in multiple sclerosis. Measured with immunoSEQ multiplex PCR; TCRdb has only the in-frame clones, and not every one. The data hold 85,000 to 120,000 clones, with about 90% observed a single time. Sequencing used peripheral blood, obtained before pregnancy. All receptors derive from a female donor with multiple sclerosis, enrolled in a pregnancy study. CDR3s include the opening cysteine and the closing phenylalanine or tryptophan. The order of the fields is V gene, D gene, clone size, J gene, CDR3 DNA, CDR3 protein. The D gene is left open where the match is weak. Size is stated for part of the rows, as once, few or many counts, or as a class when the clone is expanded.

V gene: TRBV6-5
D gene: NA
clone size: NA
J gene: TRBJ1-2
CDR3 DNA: TGTGCCAGCAGACTGAGGGAAAGCGGGGGCTACACCTTC
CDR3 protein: CASRLRESGGYTF

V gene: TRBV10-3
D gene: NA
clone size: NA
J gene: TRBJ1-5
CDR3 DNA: TGTGCCATCAGTGAGGCCCGGGATCAGCCCCAGCATTTT
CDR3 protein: CAISEARDQPQHF

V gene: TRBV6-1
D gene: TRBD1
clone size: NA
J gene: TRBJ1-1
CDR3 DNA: TGTGCCAGCAGTGACCTAACAGGGGGCGGGGGCACTGAAGCTTTCTTT
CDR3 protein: CASSDLTGGGGTEAFF

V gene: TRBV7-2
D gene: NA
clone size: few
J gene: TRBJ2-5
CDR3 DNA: TGTGCCAGCAGCTTCGCTAATGAAGAGACCCAGTACTTC
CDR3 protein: CASSFANEETQYF

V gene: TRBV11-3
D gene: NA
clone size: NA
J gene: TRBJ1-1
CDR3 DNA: TGTGCCAGCAGCTTAATAACTGAAGCTTTCTTT
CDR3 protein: CASSLITEAFF

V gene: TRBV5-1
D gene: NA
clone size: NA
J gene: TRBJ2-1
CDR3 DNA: TGCGCCAGCAGATTCGACTCTAGCTCCTACAATGAGCAGTTCTTC
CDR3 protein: CASRFDSSSYNEQFF

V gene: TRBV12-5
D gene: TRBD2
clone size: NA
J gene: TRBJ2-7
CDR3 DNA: TGTGCTAGTGGTCTTAGCGGGGGGGCCTACGAGCAGTACTTC
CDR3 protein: CASGLSGGAYEQYF

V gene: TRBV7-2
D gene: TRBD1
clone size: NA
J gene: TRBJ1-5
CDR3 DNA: TGTGCCAGCAGCTTAGAGACAGGGCTCAATCAGCCCCAGCATTTT
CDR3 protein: CASSLETGLNQPQHF

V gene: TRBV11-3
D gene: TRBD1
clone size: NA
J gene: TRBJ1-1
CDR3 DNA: TGTGCCAGCAGCACAGACCGGGACAGGCCCCGCTCTTTT
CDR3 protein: CASSTDRDRPRSF

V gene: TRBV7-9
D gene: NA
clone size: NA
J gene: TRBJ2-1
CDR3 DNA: TGTGCCAGCAGCTTACCGGTTCGTCTCGCGGGGAGTTACAATGAGCAGTTCTTC
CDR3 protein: CASSLPVRLAGSYNEQFF

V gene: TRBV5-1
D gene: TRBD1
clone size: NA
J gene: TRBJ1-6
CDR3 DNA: TGCGCCAGCAGCTTGCCAGGACAGGGGGCGGCTTCACCCCTCCACTTT
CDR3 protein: CASSLPGQGAASPLHF

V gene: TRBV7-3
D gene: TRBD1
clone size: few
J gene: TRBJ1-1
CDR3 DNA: TGTGCCAGCAGCGTAACCGCAGGGGGCACTGAAGCTTTCTTT
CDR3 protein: CASSVTAGGTEAFF

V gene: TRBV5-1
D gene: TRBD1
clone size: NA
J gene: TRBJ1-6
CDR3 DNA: TGCGCCAGCAGCTCGGACAGGGGGAATTCACCCCTCCACTTT
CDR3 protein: CASSSDRGNSPLHF

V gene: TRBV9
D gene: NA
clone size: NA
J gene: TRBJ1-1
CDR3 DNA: TGTGCCAGCAGCGCGGGGGGGAGCCTGAACACTGAAGCTTTCTTT
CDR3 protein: CASSAGGSLNTEAFF

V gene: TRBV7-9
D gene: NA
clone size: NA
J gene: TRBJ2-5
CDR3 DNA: TGTGCCAGCAACCTTGCCGGTCAAGAGACCCAGTACTTC
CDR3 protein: CASNLAGQETQYF

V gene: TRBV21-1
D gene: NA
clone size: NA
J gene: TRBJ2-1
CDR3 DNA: TGTGCCAGCAGCAAAGTCTCTAGCGGGGGGGGACCGGGGCGGGAGCAGTTCTTC
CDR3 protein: CASSKVSSGGGPGREQFF

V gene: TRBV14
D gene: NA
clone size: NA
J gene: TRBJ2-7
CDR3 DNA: TGTGCCAGCAGCCCTAGACAGGGAGGCTACGAGCAGTACTTC
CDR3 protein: CASSPRQGGYEQYF

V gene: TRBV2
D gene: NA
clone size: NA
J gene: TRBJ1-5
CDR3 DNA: TGTGCCAGCGGTGGGTCGGAGGAACAGCCCCAGCATTTT
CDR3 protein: CASGGSEEQPQHF

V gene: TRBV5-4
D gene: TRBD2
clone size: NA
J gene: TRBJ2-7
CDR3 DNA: TGTGCCAGCAGCTTGGGCCCGGCGGGAGGCCCCTACGAGCAGTACTTC
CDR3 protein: CASSLGPAGGPYEQYF

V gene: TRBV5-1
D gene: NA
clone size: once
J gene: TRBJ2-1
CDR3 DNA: TGCGCCAGCAGCTTGGGGATAGGGGGGGGCTCCTACAATGAGCAGTTCTTC
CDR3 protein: CASSLGIGGGSYNEQFF

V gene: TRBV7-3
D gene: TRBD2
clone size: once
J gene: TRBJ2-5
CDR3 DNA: TGTGCCAGCAGCCCAGTGGGGGGGATCCAAGAGACCCAGTACTTC
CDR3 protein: CASSPVGGIQETQYF

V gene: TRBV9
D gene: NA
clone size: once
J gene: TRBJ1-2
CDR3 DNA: TGTGCCAGCAGCGTATCCCCCGGCGGGGATGGAGACTATGGCTACACCTTC
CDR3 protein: CASSVSPGGDGDYGYTF

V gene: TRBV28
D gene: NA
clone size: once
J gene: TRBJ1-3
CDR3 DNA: TGTGCCAGCAGTACAGGACAGCCCTCTGGAAACACCATATATTTT
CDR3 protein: CASSTGQPSGNTIYF

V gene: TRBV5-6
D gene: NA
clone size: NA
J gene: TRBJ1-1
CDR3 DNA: TGTGCCAGCAGCTTGGCTGGGGGGACGTCCATGAACACTGAAGCTTTCTTT
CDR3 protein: CASSLAGGTSMNTEAFF

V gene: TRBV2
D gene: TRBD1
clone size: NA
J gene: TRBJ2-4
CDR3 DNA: TGTGCCAGCAGAGGGACAGAGGACATTCAGTACTTC
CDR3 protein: CASRGTEDIQYF

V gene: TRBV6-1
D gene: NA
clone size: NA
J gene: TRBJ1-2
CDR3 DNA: TGTGCCAGCAGTGAAACGGCGGGGGGCGGGAATGGCTACACCTTC
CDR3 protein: CASSETAGGGNGYTF

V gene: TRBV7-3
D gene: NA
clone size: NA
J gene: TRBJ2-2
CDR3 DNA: TGTGCCAGCAGCTTCACTCCTGGGGGCGCAGTTCGGGGCACCGGGGAGCTGTTTTTT
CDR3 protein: CASSFTPGGAVRGTGELFF

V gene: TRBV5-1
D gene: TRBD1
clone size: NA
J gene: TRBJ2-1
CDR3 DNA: TGCGCCAGCAGCTCCCCCCAGGGACAGAGCTCCTACAATGAGCAGTTCTTC
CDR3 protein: CASSSPQGQSSYNEQFF

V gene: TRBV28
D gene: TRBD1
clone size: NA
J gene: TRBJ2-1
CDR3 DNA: TGTGCCAGCAGGGGGACAGGTAGAAACAATGAGCAGTTCTTC
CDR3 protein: CASRGTGRNNEQFF

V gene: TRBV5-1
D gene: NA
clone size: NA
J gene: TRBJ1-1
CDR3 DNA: TGCGCCAGCAGCCTCCAAACAGGGACGCACACTGAAGCTTTCTTT
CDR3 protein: CASSLQTGTHTEAFF

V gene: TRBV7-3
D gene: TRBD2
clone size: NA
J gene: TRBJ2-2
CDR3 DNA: TGTGCCAGCAGCTTAAATAGCGGGAGAAGCGGGGAGCTGTTTTTT
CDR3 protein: CASSLNSGRSGELFF

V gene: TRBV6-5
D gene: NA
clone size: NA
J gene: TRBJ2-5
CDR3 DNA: TGTGCCAGCAGTTCAGCGCAAGAGACCCAGTACTTC
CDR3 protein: CASSSAQETQYF

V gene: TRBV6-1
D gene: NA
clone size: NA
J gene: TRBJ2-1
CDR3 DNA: TGTGCCAGTGATCCATTAGAGGGCCCTTACAATGAGCAGTTCTTC
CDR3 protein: CASDPLEGPYNEQFF

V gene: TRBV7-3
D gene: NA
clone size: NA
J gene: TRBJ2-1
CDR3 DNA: TGTGCCAGCAGCTCCTCTAATGAGCAGTTCTTC
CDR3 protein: CASSSSNEQFF

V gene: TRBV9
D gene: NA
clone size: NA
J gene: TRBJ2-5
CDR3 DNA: TGTGCCAGCAGCGTCCTGGACAGTCAAGAGACCCAGTACTTC
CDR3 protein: CASSVLDSQETQYF

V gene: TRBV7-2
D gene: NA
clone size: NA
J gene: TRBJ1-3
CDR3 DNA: TGTGCCAGCAGCTTCTCCAGCTCGGGGGACACCATATATTTT
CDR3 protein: CASSFSSSGDTIYF

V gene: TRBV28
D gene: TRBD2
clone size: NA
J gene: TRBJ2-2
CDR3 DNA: TGTGCCAGCAGGTCGGGGGGAACCGGGGAGCTGTTTTTT
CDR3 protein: CASRSGGTGELFF

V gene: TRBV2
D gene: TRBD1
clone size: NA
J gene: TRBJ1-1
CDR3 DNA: TGTGCCGTACAGGGGGCGAACACTGAAGCTTTCTTT
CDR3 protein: CAVQGANTEAFF

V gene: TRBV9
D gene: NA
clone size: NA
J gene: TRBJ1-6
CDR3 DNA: TGTGCCAGCAGCGGCGGGGGGGGCAGGGGAGTTACACCCCTCCACTTT
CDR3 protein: CASSGGGGRGVTPLHF

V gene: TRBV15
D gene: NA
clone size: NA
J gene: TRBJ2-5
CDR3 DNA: TGTGCCACCAGCAGGGGAGTTCAGGAAGAGACCCAGTACTTC
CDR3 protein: CATSRGVQEETQYF

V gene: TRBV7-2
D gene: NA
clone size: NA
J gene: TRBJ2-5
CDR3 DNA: TGTGCCAGCAGCTTGATCGCGGAGACCCAGTACTTC
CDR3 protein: CASSLIAETQYF

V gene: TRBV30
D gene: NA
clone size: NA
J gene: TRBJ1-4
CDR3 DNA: TGTGCCTGGAGTCGTGTGTCCCCCGAAAAACTGTTTTTT
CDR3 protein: CAWSRVSPEKLFF

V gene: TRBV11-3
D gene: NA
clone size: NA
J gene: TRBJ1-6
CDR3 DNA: TGTGCCAGCAGCTACTCCGAAGGGAGCTCCTATAATTCACCCCTCCACTTT
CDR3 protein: CASSYSEGSSYNSPLHF

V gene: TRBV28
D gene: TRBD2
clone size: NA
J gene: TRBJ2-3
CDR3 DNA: TGTGCCAGCAGTTTGACTAGCGGCGATACGCAGTATTTT
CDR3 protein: CASSLTSGDTQYF

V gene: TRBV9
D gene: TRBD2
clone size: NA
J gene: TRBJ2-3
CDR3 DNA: TGTGCCAGCAGCCCGAGCGGGAGGGCCCTCGATACGCAGTATTTT
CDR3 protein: CASSPSGRALDTQYF

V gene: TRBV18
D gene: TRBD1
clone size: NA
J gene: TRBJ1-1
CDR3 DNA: TGTGCCAGCTCACCCACAAGGACAGGAGGGAACACTGAAGCTTTCTTT
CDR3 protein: CASSPTRTGGNTEAFF

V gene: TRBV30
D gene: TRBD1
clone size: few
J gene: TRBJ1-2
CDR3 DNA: TGTGCCTGGAAGGTACAGGGGACTTTCTATGGCTACACCTTC
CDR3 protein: CAWKVQGTFYGYTF

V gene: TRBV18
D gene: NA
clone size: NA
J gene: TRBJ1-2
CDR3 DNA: TGTGCCAGCTTAGCCCAGCCTGCGGGCCACTATGGCTACACCTTC
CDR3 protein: CASLAQPAGHYGYTF